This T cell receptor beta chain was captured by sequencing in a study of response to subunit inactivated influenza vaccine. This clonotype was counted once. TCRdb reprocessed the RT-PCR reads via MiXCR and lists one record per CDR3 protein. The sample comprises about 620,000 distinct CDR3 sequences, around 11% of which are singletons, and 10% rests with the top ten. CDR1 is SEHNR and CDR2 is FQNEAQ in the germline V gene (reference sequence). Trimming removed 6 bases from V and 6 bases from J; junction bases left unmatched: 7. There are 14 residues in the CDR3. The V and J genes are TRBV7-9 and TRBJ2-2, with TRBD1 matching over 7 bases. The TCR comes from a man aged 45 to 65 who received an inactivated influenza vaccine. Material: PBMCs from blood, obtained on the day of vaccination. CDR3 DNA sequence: TGTGCCAGCAGACTTATACAGGGGTCCGGGGAGCTGTTTTTT. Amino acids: CASRLIQGSGELFF.